This T cell receptor beta chain was retrieved from a study of cytomegalovirus exposure and HLA in healthy donors. J gave up 4 bases and V 6 bases, and 14 bases lay outside the gene matches. Per germline, CDR1 MDHEN and CDR2 SYDVKM. The CDR3 consists of 16 residues. PCR amplification relied on 60 Vbeta primers (plus 13 Jbeta primers). This table comes from immunoSEQ multiplex PCR, and its TCRdb copy is limited to in-frame clones, with some not included. The sample contains about 90,000 clones, 65% to 80% of which appear only once. The chain carries TRBV28 and TRBJ2-7; 8 bases are shared with TRBD2. The sequencing sample was made of PBMCs. The receptor was derived from a woman under 30 in good health and CMV-seropositive. CDR3 bases: TGTGCCAGCAGCTCCACTGGCGGGACTAGGCATTACGAGCAGTACTTC. Translated, it gives CASSSTGGTRHYEQYF.